These 32 T cell receptor beta chains share one sample of origin, sequenced in a study of T cells in women clearing cervical HPV infection. This table comes from immunoSEQ multiplex PCR, and its TCRdb copy is limited to in-frame clones, with some not included. This sample's table has about 35,000 clones. The material sequenced was blood buffy coat. These receptors were collected from a woman aged 18-69 years with a cervical HPV16 infection that either progressed to CIN3+ or cleared (not recorded which).

CDR3: CASSAFAGNTEAFF. CDR3 DNA (partial): TGTGCCAGCAGTGCATTCGCCGGGAACACTGAA. This rearrangement joins TRBV2 to TRBJ1-1; D gene uncertain. The read is 3 residues too short to cover the CDR3 end, so that end is filled in from the germline J gene. CDR3 length: 14 amino acids. The germline V gene has CDR1 SNHLY and CDR2 FYNNEI. V lost 4 bases, J lost 1 base, and 10 bases lay in between.

Worth noting for this clone: Sequencing ends 3 residues short of the CDR3 end; the germline J gene provides the rest. The V call is TRBV5-1, the J call TRBJ2-1; TRBD2 matches 11 bases. V lost 4 bases, J lost 2 bases, and 8 bases stayed unmatched. The CDR3 consists of 17 residues. Germline V gene sequence: CDR1 SGHRS, CDR2 YFSETQ. The CDR3 bases that were read are TGCGCCAGCAGCCCCGGGCATAGCGGGGGGGCCTACAATGAG. This translates into CASSPGHSGGAYNE. The full CDR3 protein is CASSPGHSGGAYNEQFF.

About this clone itself: The read ends 3 residues shy of where the CDR3 ends; the end is completed using the germline J gene. V usage is TRBV5-1 and J usage is TRBJ2-3; tentatively, D is TRBD1 (5 bases). This CDR3 has 16 residues. Germline CDR1 is SGHRS and CDR2 is YFSETQ. CDR3 DNA, as far as it was read: TGCGCCAGCAGCTTCCTTAGACAGTCAGAGCAAGAGACG. Its translation: CASSFLRQSEQET. The whole CDR3 region reads CASSFLRQSEQETQYF. The whole variable domain, remainder taken from reference TRBV5-1 and TRBJ2-3, is KAGVTQTPRYLIKTRGQQVTLSCSPISGHRSVSWYQQTPGQGLQFLFEYFSETQRNKGNFPGRFSGRQFSNSRSEMNVSTLELGDSALYLCASSFLRQSEQETQYFGPGTRLTVL.

A word on this clone: The observed sequence ends 3 residues before the CDR3 terminus, with the missing tail filled in from the germline J gene. The gene calls are TRBV7-7 and TRBJ2-7, with D possibly being TRBD1 (6 bases). The germline CDR1 and CDR2 sequences are SSHAT and FNYEAQ (reference sequence). The V end was cut by 5 bases, the J end by 2 bases, with 13 bases between. The CDR3 contains 14 residues. The CDR3 region is CASSLGTNTYEQYF. CDR3 bases read: TGTGCCAGCAGCCTCGGGACAAATACCTACGAG.

In regard to this clone: From the germline J gene comes the end of the CDR3, since the read stops 3 residues before it. V gene TRBV18 combines with J gene TRBJ1-1; 10 bases match TRBD1. Germline V gives CDR1 KGHSH, CDR2 LQKENI. This CDR3 contains 16 residues. The trim removed 6 bases at V and 1 base at J, leaving 8 bases unmatched. CDR3 DNA (partial): TGTGCCAGCTCTCCTAGGACAGGGGGGTCGAACACTGAA. Its protein product is CASSPRTGGSNTE. The complete CDR3 protein is CASSPRTGGSNTEAFF.

As to this clone: Coverage ceases 3 residues before the CDR3 finishes, and the germline J gene fills in the end. The chain has TRBV4-2 and TRBJ2-2; TRBD2 is a possible D gene (6 bases). The CDR3 length is 17 residues. Germline CDR1 reads LGHNA; CDR2 reads YNFKEQ. Trimming pared 4 bases from V and 1 base from J, leaving 16 bases between. The chain's CDR3 is CASSPGPRGGNTGELFF. The CDR3 bases that were read are TGTGCCAGCAGCCCCGGCCCGCGGGGTGGGAACACCGGGGAG.

On this clone itself: The read stops 3 residues short of the end of the CDR3; the missing end is completed from the germline J gene. This chain links TRBV20-1 with TRBJ2-2; TRBD2 aligns across 12 bases. CDR1 and CDR2 from the germline V gene are DFQATT and SNEGSKA (reference sequence). After removal of 0 bases from V and 3 bases from J, the junction contained 8 bases not matched to a gene. The CDR3 length is 18 residues. The CDR3: CSARDLGLAGLYTGELFF. The sequenced part of the CDR3 DNA is TGCAGTGCTAGAGATCTTGGACTAGCGGGACTGTACACCGGGGAG.

A note on this clone: The CDR3 goes on 3 residues after the read ends, and that part is filled in from the germline J gene. This rearrangement joins TRBV18 to TRBJ1-1; D call uncertain. Germline V gives CDR1 KGHSH, CDR2 LQKENI. The V gene lost 1 base and the J gene lost 0 bases, with 6 bases spanning the gap. CDR3 size: 14 residues. CDR3 protein: CASSPLQLNTEAFF. The DNA read from the CDR3 is TGTGCCAGCTCACCACTCCAGTTGAACACTGAA.

On this clone: Read coverage stops 3 residues before the CDR3 terminus; the germline J gene supplies the remainder. This sequence joins TRBV5-1 and TRBJ2-3; D is possibly TRBD2 (6 bases). Germline CDR1 and CDR2: SGHRS and YFSETQ. The CDR3 consists of 16 residues. The CDR3 is CASSLAGQRAEETQYF. CDR3 DNA, as far as it was read: TGCGCCAGCAGCTTGGCCGGGCAGCGGGCGGAAGAGACG.

For this clone: The missing CDR3 end, 3 residues past where the read stops, is filled in from the germline J gene. This rearrangement joins TRBV19 to TRBJ2-3, with no clear D. The germline V gene has CDR1 LNHDA and CDR2 SQIVND (reference sequence). V lost 4 bases and J lost 2, with 4 bases in between. This CDR3 is built from 12 residues. The CDR3 sequence: CASSTITDTQYF. The covered CDR3 bases are TGTGCCAGTAGTACAATCACAGATACG.

A note on this clone: Read sequence stops 3 residues before the CDR3 end, and the germline J gene provides the missing end. This sequence joins TRBV11-2 and TRBJ2-2, with 7 bases matching TRBD1. J was trimmed by 5 bases and V by 2 bases; bases with no gene match: 5. The germline V gene encodes CDR1 SGHAT and CDR2 FQNNGV. This CDR3 contains 15 residues. CDR3 sequence reads: CASSLLTTGTGELFF. The part of the CDR3 DNA that was read is TGTGCCAGCAGCTTATTGACGACAGGGACCGGGGAG.

A remark on this clone: The CDR3 end falls 3 residues outside the read, so it is completed with the germline J gene. J is TRBJ2-5 and V is TRBV7-2; weak D call: TRBD2 (6 bases). The CDR3 covers 15 residues. Germline CDR1 reads SGHTA; CDR2 reads FQGNSA. The V end was cut by 0 bases, the J end by 5 bases, with 13 bases between. The CDR3 loop is CASSLARLGGETQYF. The CDR3 bases that were read are TGTGCCAGCAGCTTAGCGAGACTAGGCGGGGAGACC. The full variable domain, with the rest looked up from reference TRBV7-2 and TRBJ2-5, is GAGVSQSPSNKVTEKGKDVELRCDPISGHTALYWYRQSLGQGLEFLIYFQGNSAPDKSGLPSDRFSAERTGGSVSTLTIQRTQQEDSAVYLCASSLARLGGETQYFGPGTRLLVL.

CDR3 DNA (partial): TGTGCCTGGAGTGGACTAGCGGTCCCTAGCACAGATACG. Translated: CAWSGLAVPSTDT. The entire CDR3 protein reads CAWSGLAVPSTDTQYF. The J gene is TRBJ2-3, the V gene TRBV30; 9 bases line up with TRBD2. The sequenced fragment ends 3 residues before the CDR3 boundary, so the rest is inferred from the germline J gene. Germline CDR1 and CDR2: GTSNPN and SVGIG (reference sequence). This CDR3 contains 16 residues. Trimming cost V 1 base and J 0 bases; bases outside gene matches: 5.

Regarding this clone: The CDR3 extends 3 residues past the end of the read, so its final part is completed from the germline J gene. V usage is TRBV7-9 and J usage is TRBJ1-6; a possible D gene is TRBD1 (6 bases). The V end was cut by 5 bases, the J end by 4 bases, with 12 bases between. The CDR3 totals 15 residues. Germline CDR1 reads SEHNR; CDR2 reads FQNEAQ (reference sequence). CDR3 residues: CASSATGQYNSPLHF. The sequenced CDR3 bases are TGTGCCAGCAGCGCGACAGGTCAATATAATTCACCC.

As to this clone: Read sequence stops 3 residues before the CDR3 end, and the germline J gene provides the missing end. The V gene is TRBV11-3, the J gene TRBJ2-3; TRBD2 matches at 7 bases. The length of the CDR3 is 14 residues. Trimming removed 3 bases from V and 6 bases from J; junction bases left unmatched: 6. Germline loops: CDR1 SGHNT, CDR2 YENEEA. CDR3 DNA, as far as it was read: TGTGCCAGCAGCTTCGGGGGGAATGCGGATACG. Encoded protein: CASSFGGNADT. From start to end, the CDR3 is CASSFGGNADTQYF.

A remark on this clone: The sequence runs out 3 residues before the end of the CDR3; the remainder is reconstructed from the germline J gene. The chain couples TRBV18 to TRBJ2-6; TRBD1 might be the D (5 bases). Trimming cost V 1 base and J 0 bases, with 7 bases left between them. CDR1 is KGHSH, CDR2 LQKENI, per germline. This CDR3 comprises 16 residues. Incomplete CDR3 DNA: TGTGCCAGCTCACCACGACAGCACTCTGGGGCCAACGTC. This gives the protein CASSPRQHSGANV. From start to end, the CDR3 is CASSPRQHSGANVLTF.

Of note for this clone: The read stops 3 residues short of the end of the CDR3; the missing end is completed from the germline J gene. The V call is TRBV19, the J call TRBJ1-2; 7 bases are a match to TRBD1. Germline-derived CDR1 and CDR2 are LNHDA and SQIVND (reference sequence). The length of the CDR3 is 16 residues. Losses at the gene ends were 7 bases for V and 5 bases for J; bases not matched to a gene: 16. The part of the CDR3 DNA that was read is TGTGCCAGTAAACCTTGGGACAGTGGAACTACATATGGC. Encoded protein: CASKPWDSGTTYG. The complete CDR3 reads CASKPWDSGTTYGYTF.

With respect to this clone: The CDR3 end is not reached by the read, which stops 3 residues before it; the germline J gene fills it in. V is TRBV7-2 and J is TRBJ2-1; 11 positions match TRBD1. The V and J ends lost 3 bases and 8 bases, in that order; junction bases with no gene match: 6. Germline assignment: CDR1 SGHTA and CDR2 FQGNSA. The CDR3 totals 15 residues. Incomplete CDR3 DNA: TGTGCCAGCAGCTTTTCGGGACAGGGGGTCCATGAG. Protein: CASSFSGQGVHE. The entire CDR3 protein reads CASSFSGQGVHEQFF.

Worth noting for this clone: The read terminates 3 residues ahead of where the CDR3 ends, so the germline J gene completes it. V and J are TRBV7-9 and TRBJ2-5, with D uncertain. The CDR3 sequence is 12 residues long. Germline V gene data show CDR1 as SEHNR and CDR2 as FQNEAQ (reference sequence). V was cut by 5 bases and J by 5 bases, with 9 bases left in between. CDR3 bases read: TGTGCCAGCAGCCAGAATGTGGAGACC. Its protein product is CASSQNVET. The whole CDR3 sequence is CASSQNVETQYF.

In regard to this clone: The read finishes 3 residues shy of the CDR3 end, and the germline J gene is used to complete it. This chain connects TRBV7-3 to TRBJ1-1; D remains ambiguous. The ends were cut back, 6 bases at V and 1 base at J, with 9 bases in the middle. Germline CDR1 SGHTA, CDR2 FQGTGA. CDR3 length: 13 amino acids. The CDR3 DNA, read in part, is TGTGCCAGCAGGTATAACAAGAACACTGAA. Residues: CASRYNKNTE. The complete CDR3 sequence is CASRYNKNTEAFF.

As concerns this clone: The CDR3 end falls 3 residues outside the read, so it is completed with the germline J gene. The chain has TRBV7-9 and TRBJ1-1, with TRBD1 matching 8 bases. Germline lookup yields CDR1 SEHNR and CDR2 FQNEAQ (reference sequence). After removal of 7 bases from V and 4 bases from J, the junction contained 5 bases not matched to a gene. The CDR3 length is 13 residues. The sequenced CDR3 bases are TGTGCCAGCAACCCAACAGGGGGCACTGAA. It is translated as CASNPTGGTE. The entire CDR3 is CASNPTGGTEAFF.

On this clone: The read stops 3 residues short of the end of the CDR3; the missing end is completed from the germline J gene. The V gene is TRBV14, the J gene TRBJ1-2; 7 positions agree with TRBD1. This CDR3 is built from 14 residues. CDR1 is SGHDN, CDR2 FVKESK, per germline. Losses at the gene ends were 3 bases for V and 2 bases for J; bases not matched to a gene: 3. The DNA read from the CDR3 is TGTGCCAGCAGCCATCAGGGGGAAAACTATGGC. Its translation: CASSHQGENYG. The whole CDR3 protein is CASSHQGENYGYTF.

A word on this clone: The read ends 3 residues early relative to the CDR3; the germline J gene fills the gap. The chain combines TRBV2 with TRBJ2-7; a possible D gene is TRBD1 (5 bases). The CDR3 loop spans 13 amino acids. CDR1 is SNHLY, CDR2 FYNNEI, per germline. V lost 2 bases and J lost 6, with 11 bases in between. CDR3 DNA, as far as it was read: TGTGCCAGCAGTGAATCAGGGTTGGGCGAG. The encoded protein is CASSESGLGE. The CDR3 reads in full as CASSESGLGEQYF.

To note about this clone: The missing CDR3 end, 3 residues past where the read stops, is filled in from the germline J gene. The rearrangement links TRBV9 to TRBJ1-6; the D gene is possibly TRBD1 (5 bases). V was clipped by 0 bases and J by 6 bases, with 10 bases between them. The CDR3 is 15 amino acids. The germline CDR1 and CDR2 sequences are SGDLS and YYNGEE. The part of the CDR3 DNA that was read is TGTGCCAGCAGCGTAGATCGGCAGGGTAATTCACCC. As protein: CASSVDRQGNSP. The CDR3, in full, reads CASSVDRQGNSPLHF.

Points on this clone: The sequence runs out 3 residues before the end of the CDR3; the remainder is reconstructed from the germline J gene. The chain combines TRBV18 with TRBJ1-1, with TRBD1 as a possible D gene (6 bases). Trimming took 5 bases from V and 3 from J, leaving 10 bases between them. Germline assignment: CDR1 KGHSH and CDR2 LQKENI. This CDR3 contains 13 residues. CDR3 bases read: TGTGCCAGCTCAGCAGGGGTTGACACTGAA. This encodes CASSAGVDTE. The full CDR3 is CASSAGVDTEAFF.

Remarks on this clone: Coverage ceases 3 residues before the CDR3 finishes, and the germline J gene fills in the end. This chain connects TRBV7-2 to TRBJ2-5; D is perhaps TRBD2 (5 bases). Per germline, CDR1 SGHTA and CDR2 FQGNSA. The CDR3 has 15 amino acids. V lost 2 bases and J lost 5, with 15 bases in between. The DNA read from the CDR3 is TGTGCCAGCAGCTTATGGGTAGCCCGCGGGGAGACC. Protein sequence: CASSLWVARGET. The complete CDR3 protein is CASSLWVARGETQYF.

As concerns this clone: The CDR3 extends 3 residues past the end of the read, so its final part is completed from the germline J gene. The chain links TRBV30 to TRBJ2-5, with 8 bases aligning to TRBD2. Germline CDR1 and CDR2: GTSNPN and SVGIG (reference sequence). This CDR3 is 13 amino acids long. Germline trimming cut 4 bases from V and 4 bases from J; bases unmatched to any gene: 5. The CDR3 spells CAWKSGGGETQYF. Incomplete CDR3 DNA: TGTGCCTGGAAGAGCGGGGGCGGAGAGACC.

For this clone: The CDR3 extends 3 residues past the end of the read, so its final part is completed from the germline J gene. This sequence joins TRBV20-1 and TRBJ2-5, with 8 bases matching TRBD2. Germline V lookup: CDR1 DFQATT, CDR2 SNEGSKA (reference sequence). The CDR3 length is 15 residues. V trimming: 6 bases; J trimming: 0 bases; junction bases outside the gene matches: 9. The sequenced part of the CDR3 DNA is TGCAGTGCCAGATCGCTAGCGGGTTACCAAGAGACC. It translates to CSARSLAGYQET. The entire CDR3 reads CSARSLAGYQETQYF.

For this clone: The read finishes 3 residues shy of the CDR3 end, and the germline J gene is used to complete it. The V gene is TRBV7-3, the J gene TRBJ2-1, with D possibly TRBD1 on 6 matching bases. V was shortened by 9 bases and J by 3 bases, with 15 bases between the two germline ends. The CDR3 is 14 amino acids. Germline assignment: CDR1 SGHTA and CDR2 FQGTGA. CDR3 bases read: TGTGCCAGTAAACCCGGGACAAACTACAATGAG. Protein sequence: CASKPGTNYNE. The CDR3 reads in full as CASKPGTNYNEQFF.

As regards this clone: With the read ending 3 residues before the CDR3 end, the germline J gene is used to fill in that end. V is TRBV5-1 and J is TRBJ1-2; 10 positions agree with TRBD1. V lost 0 bases and J lost 4; bases outside the gene matches: 6. The CDR3 is made up of 16 amino acids. Germline V gives CDR1 SGHRS, CDR2 YFSETQ. The part of the CDR3 DNA that was read is TGCGCCAGCAGCTTGGCAGGGACAGGGGTCTCCTATGGC. Translation: CASSLAGTGVSYG. The full CDR3 sequence reads CASSLAGTGVSYGYTF. The full variable domain, rest sourced from reference TRBV5-1 and TRBJ1-2, is KAGVTQTPRYLIKTRGQQVTLSCSPISGHRSVSWYQQTPGQGLQFLFEYFSETQRNKGNFPGRFSGRQFSNSRSEMNVSTLELGDSALYLCASSLAGTGVSYGYTFGSGTRLTVV.

Of note for this clone: The read ends 3 residues shy of where the CDR3 ends; the end is completed using the germline J gene. This chain uses TRBV7-8 with TRBJ2-5, with 8 bases matching TRBD1. The CDR3 totals 15 residues. The V segment lost 1 base and the J segment 4 bases; nucleotides outside the gene matches: 5. The germline V gene encodes CDR1 SGHVS and CDR2 FQNEAQ. CDR3: CASSLDRGVGETQYF. CDR3 DNA (partial): TGTGCCAGCAGCTTAGACAGGGGGGTCGGAGAGACC.

Notes on this clone: The read ends 3 residues early relative to the CDR3; the germline J gene fills the gap. This chain connects TRBV18 to TRBJ1-4; no clear D gene. The CDR3 is made up of 14 amino acids. The V gene's germline CDR1 is KGHSH and CDR2 LQKENI. The chain's CDR3 is CASSPTDYNSPLFF. The CDR3 bases that were read are TGTGCCAGCTCACCGACCGACTATAATTCACCA.